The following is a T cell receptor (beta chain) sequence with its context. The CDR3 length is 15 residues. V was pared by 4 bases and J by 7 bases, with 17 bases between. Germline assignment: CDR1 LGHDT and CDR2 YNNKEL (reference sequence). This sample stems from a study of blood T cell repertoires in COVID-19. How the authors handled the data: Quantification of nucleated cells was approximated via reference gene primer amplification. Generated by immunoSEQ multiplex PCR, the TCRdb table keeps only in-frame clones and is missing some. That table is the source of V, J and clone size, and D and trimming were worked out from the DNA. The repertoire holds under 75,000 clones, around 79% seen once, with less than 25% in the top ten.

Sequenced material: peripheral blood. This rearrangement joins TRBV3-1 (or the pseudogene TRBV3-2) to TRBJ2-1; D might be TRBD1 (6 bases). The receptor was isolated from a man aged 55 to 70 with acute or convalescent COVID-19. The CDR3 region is CASSPSDRFGNEQFF. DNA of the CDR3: TGTGCCAGCAGCCCTTCGGACAGATTTGGGAATGAGCAGTTCTTC.